This entry concerns a single T cell receptor beta chain. This clone appeared a few times. The antigen this receptor binds is unknown. Base quality data are lacking; no much larger clone is found one base away. Enrolling through a virtual design, the prospective study's participants ranged in age from roughly 18 to 90 years and lived across about two dozen United States geographic areas. To assign participants to cohorts, the prospective study relied on clinical history that participants themselves reported in a screening survey and a study questionnaire. Mobile phlebotomists in the prospective study collected whole blood, serum and a nasopharyngeal or oropharyngeal swab from every participant. Prospective study participants could optionally give additional blood draws and questionnaires over an approximately two-month period. Blood samples from the prospective study were shipped frozen or at room temperature prior to DNA extraction.

This sample was included in a study of blood T cell repertoires in COVID-19 (dated by TCRdb to 2020 to 2021). For the wider study: Samples covering the acute and convalescent phases of COVID-19 were provided by collaborators in the United States, Italy and Spain. Samples came from the ongoing ImmuneRACE study (first 160 participants) plus 1,254 subjects from 6 global collaborators. Subjects who had been exposed to COVID-19, were actively infected with it, or had recovered from it provided the deeply sampled blood TCRbeta repertoires that made up the dataset. The material from the prospective study consisted of cDNA or gDNA derived from T cells, B-cell-depleted T cells, or PBMCs. Where available, HLA class I and class II types were obtained from metadata supplied by the sample provider rather than from assay-based typing. The repertoires were released in a freely available public database meant as a resource for research on the immune response to SARS-CoV-2. Nearly every sample came with metadata listing a de-identified subject ID, COVID-19 status, age in years and sex.

Inclusive of the bounding cysteine and phenylalanine, the CDR3 is 16 residues long. Only the CDR3 region is kept as DNA, spanning 48 bases read in frame from base 1. Taken from the germline V gene, the CDR1 and CDR2 loops are SGHTA and FQGNSA. Clipping removes 5 bases from V and 8 bases from J, with 10 as the unmatched junction base count. Study-level results and caveats: How much clinical and demographic metadata was included differed by source and by participant, and the metadata was provided uncurated.

The immunoSEQ Assay, a bias-controlled multiplex PCR, was used to amplify TCRbeta CDR3 regions from genomic DNA. Per the source publication's procedure: The number of nucleated cells in each sample was estimated by amplification of reference gene primers within the assay. To quantify the absolute abundance of each unique TCRbeta CDR3 rearrangement, sequence reads were collapsed and filtered. For each sample, productive Simpson clonality was calculated by taking the square root of Simpson's diversity index across productive rearrangements. This immuneACCESS table, as held by TCRdb, lists in-frame sequences with V and J called but not all clones. Of the missing ones, under half trace to an unresolved V gene in checked studies; the others have no known cause. The V and J calls and clone size are taken from that table; D and trimming were inferred from the DNA. The sample contains about 480,000 clones, about 90% of them found a single time. The ten largest clones add up to under 2.5% of the sample.

The receptor's source is a woman aged 18-29 years with acute COVID-19. The chain uses TRBV7-2 and TRBJ2-1; 12 bases in between match TRBD2. The sequencing sample was made of PBMCs or T cells enriched from blood (not recorded which). The DNA is TGTGCCAGCAGCCCCAGACTAGCGGGGGACCTCGATGAGCAGTTCTTC. Its protein is CASSPRLAGDLDEQFF.